The sequence of this TCR beta chain was determined in a study of OX40 agonist ivuxolimab in advanced cancers. The method was immunoSEQ multiplex PCR; TCRdb's version includes in-frame clones alone and lacks a portion of them. The table has 62,000 or so clones, roughly 89% seen once. The germline CDR1 and CDR2 sequences are LNHNV and YYDKDF (reference sequence). This CDR3 is 14 amino acids long. Trimming left V 5 bases short and J 5 bases short, with 16 bases between. Study-wide points: Normalized T-cell clonal expansion was also low in some nonresponders. CD4+ and CD8+ blood T cells expanded clonally by week 6 at 0.1 to 3.0 mg/kg.

In regard to this clone: Its target is not known.

V is TRBV15 and J is TRBJ2-7; D not resolved. The receptor was derived from an adult with an advanced solid tumor such as melanoma, head and neck, liver or kidney cancer. This sample comprised CD4+ or CD8+ T cells sorted from blood, obtained in a trial of the OX40 agonist ivuxolimab. This CDR3 reads CATSAGPVRDEQYF. CDR3 in DNA: TGTGCCACCAGCGCCGGGCCCGTAAGGGACGAGCAGTACTTC.